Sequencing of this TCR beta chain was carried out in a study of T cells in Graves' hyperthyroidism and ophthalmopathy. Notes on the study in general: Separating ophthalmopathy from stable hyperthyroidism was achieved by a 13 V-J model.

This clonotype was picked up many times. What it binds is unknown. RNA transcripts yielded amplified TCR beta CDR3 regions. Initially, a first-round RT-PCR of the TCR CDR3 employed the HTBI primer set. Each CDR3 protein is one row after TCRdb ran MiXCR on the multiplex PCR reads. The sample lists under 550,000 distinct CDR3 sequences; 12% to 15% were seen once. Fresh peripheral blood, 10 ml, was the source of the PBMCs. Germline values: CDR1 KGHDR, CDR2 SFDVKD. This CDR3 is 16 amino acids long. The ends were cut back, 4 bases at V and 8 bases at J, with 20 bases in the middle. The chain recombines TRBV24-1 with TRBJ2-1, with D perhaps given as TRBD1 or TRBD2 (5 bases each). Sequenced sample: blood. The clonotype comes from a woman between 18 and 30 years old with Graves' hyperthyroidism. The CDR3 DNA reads TGTGCCACCAGTGACACTGTTTCGGGGCTAGTCTATGAGCAGTTCTTC. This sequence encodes CATSDTVSGLVYEQFF.